A single T cell receptor (beta chain) is shown here with its context. The data were obtained in a study of blood T cell repertoires in COVID-19. Study summary: In each case, the material was cDNA or gDNA derived from T cells, B-cell-depleted T cells, or PBMCs.

Original handling: Amplified reference gene primers provided the basis for estimating nucleated cell counts. The table came from immunoSEQ multiplex PCR; TCRdb's copy has only in-frame clones and leaves some out. Clonal size and the V and J genes are those of that table, whereas D and trimming came from the DNA. The sample holds under 200,000 clones, almost 85% seen once. V lost 5 bases, J lost 4 bases, and 6 bases stayed unmatched. Per the germline V gene, CDR1 is MNHEY and CDR2 is SVGAGI. The CDR3 totals 14 residues. The genes are TRBV6-5 and TRBJ1-2; TRBD1 aligns across 8 bases. This clonotype originated in a man between 18 and 29 years old with active or convalescent COVID-19. Sequenced input: peripheral blood. CDR3 DNA: TGTGCCAGCAGTAACAGGGGGATCGGCTATGGCTACACCTTC. Encoded protein: CASSNRGIGYGYTF.